The rows below give T cell receptor beta chains drawn from one sample of a study of T-cell memory formation after mild COVID-19. TCRdb used MiXCR to reprocess the 5' RACE reads, holding one entry per CDR3 protein. The sample yields 70,000 to 100,000 distinct CDR3 sequences, about 15% seen once. The specimen sequenced was PBMCs or a T cell subset sorted from them (not recorded which). The receptors stem from a man aged 18 to 30 who had mild COVID-19 (a few samples of this study predate the infection). Cell type and time point are not known. CDR3s include the opening cysteine and the closing phenylalanine or tryptophan. A D gene is named only where the DNA matches it firmly. Size tells how often a clone was seen (once, few, many) or the class of an expanded clone, and some rows leave it out.

>16|TRBJ2-1|NA|TRBV20-1|few
CSARPRMAGSYNEQFF
TGCAGTGCTAGACCCCGTATGGCCGGCTCCTACAATGAGCAGTTCTTC
>16|TRBJ2-1|TRBD2|TRBV2|NA
CALGTWSGGENNEQFF
TGTGCCCTCGGTACCTGGAGCGGGGGGGAAAACAATGAGCAGTTCTTC
>13|TRBJ2-7|TRBD1|TRBV11-2|NA
CASSTGVPYEQYF
TGTGCCAGCAGTACAGGGGTGCCCTACGAGCAGTACTTC
>14|TRBJ2-2|NA|TRBV2|few
CASSWTANTGELFF
TGTGCCAGCAGTTGGACAGCGAACACCGGGGAGCTGTTTTTT
>16|TRBJ2-3|NA|TRBV4-1|few
CASSQGNAGKGYTQYF
TGCGCCAGCAGCCAAGGAAACGCGGGGAAAGGCTATACGCAGTATTTT
>17|TRBJ2-1|TRBD2|TRBV5-1|many
CASSYPSGGAVVGEQFF
TGCGCCAGCAGCTACCCTAGCGGGGGGGCCGTGGTCGGTGAGCAGTTCTTC
>14|TRBJ1-2|NA|TRBV12-1|NA
CATTWHPRVYGYTF
TGTGCCACGACATGGCACCCCCGTGTCTATGGCTACACCTTC
>15|TRBJ2-1|TRBD2|TRBV7-2|few
CASSQLAGGPGEQFF
TGTGCCAGCAGCCAACTAGCGGGGGGGCCGGGTGAGCAGTTCTTC
>13|TRBJ2-3|TRBD1|TRBV7-9|NA
CASSPTGFDTQYF
TGTGCCAGCAGCCCGACAGGGTTCGATACGCAGTATTTT
>15|TRBJ2-3|TRBD1|TRBV7-8|NA
CASSAPGQGTDTQYF
TGTGCCAGCAGCGCTCCGGGACAGGGAACAGATACGCAGTATTTT
>12|TRBJ2-5|TRBD1|TRBV29-1|few
CSTRQGQETQYF
TGCAGCACGCGACAGGGACAAGAGACCCAGTACTTC
>16|TRBJ2-1|TRBD2|TRBV29-1|many
CSVVGSTSGDGNEQFF
TGCAGCGTTGTAGGGTCGACTAGCGGGGATGGCAATGAGCAGTTCTTC
>14|TRBJ2-5|NA|TRBV27|few
CASSSRDGQETQYF
TGTGCCAGCAGTTCCCGGGACGGACAAGAGACCCAGTACTTC
>18|TRBJ2-1|TRBD2|TRBV7-3|few
CASSLHLGTSGGNNEQFF
TGTGCCAGCAGCTTACACCTCGGGACTAGCGGGGGGAACAATGAGCAGTTCTTC